What follows are 19 T cell receptor beta chains derived from one specimen sequenced in a study of cytomegalovirus exposure and HLA in healthy donors. This PCR relied on a set of 60 Vbeta primers and 13 Jbeta primers. The data were produced by immunoSEQ multiplex PCR, yet TCRdb's version contains in-frame clones alone and is incomplete. Among 150,000 to 200,000 clones listed, 75% to 85% were seen once. The sample comprised PBMCs. The source of these receptors is a man aged 50 to 60 in good health and CMV-seropositive.

In its sample, this clone was seen once. The chain combines TRBV6-6 with TRBJ2-1; 10 bases line up with TRBD1. This CDR3 comprises 16 residues. CDR1 MNHNY and CDR2 SVGAGI come from the germline V gene (reference sequence). The V and J ends lost 7 bases and 8 bases, in that order; junction bases with no gene match: 14. CDR3 amino acids: CASKDRGINFGYEQFF. DNA of the CDR3: TGTGCCAGCAAGGACAGGGGGATAAATTTCGGGTATGAGCAGTTCTTC.

The chain joins TRBV29-1 to TRBJ2-5, with 12 nucleotides matching TRBD2. Trimming removed 7 bases from V and 2 bases from J; junction bases left unmatched: 5. Germline CDR1 is SQVTM and CDR2 is ANQGSEA. CDR3 size: 14 residues. CDR3 amino acids: CSARTSGIQETQYF. DNA for the CDR3: TGCAGCGCACGGACTAGCGGGATTCAAGAGACCCAGTACTTC.

The J gene is TRBJ1-1, the V gene TRBV14; D unresolved. This CDR3 spans 14 amino acids. CDR1 and CDR2 from the germline V gene are SGHDN and FVKESK. V lost 2 bases, J lost 1 base, and 8 bases lay in between. CDR3 region: CASSQFSGNTEAFF. CDR3 DNA: TGTGCCAGCAGCCAATTTTCAGGGAACACTGAAGCTTTCTTT.

The chain combines TRBV7-2 with TRBJ2-1; weak D call: TRBD2 (6 bases). Between the trimmed V and J ends, which lost 1 base and 5 bases, there was a span of 12 bases. CDR1 SGHTA and CDR2 FQGNSA come from the germline V gene. CDR3 size: 15 residues. The CDR3 sequence: CASSLDRLAHNEQFF. Written as DNA, the CDR3 is TGTGCCAGCAGCTTAGACCGGCTAGCGCACAATGAGCAGTTCTTC. Drawing the rest from reference TRBV7-2 and TRBJ2-1, the complete variable domain is GAGVSQSPSNKVTEKGKDVELRCDPISGHTALYWYRQSLGQGLEFLIYFQGNSAPDKSGLPSDRFSAERTGGSVSTLTIQRTQQEDSAVYLCASSLDRLAHNEQFFGPGTRLTVL.

The chain recombines TRBV5-1 with TRBJ1-5, with TRBD1 matching 8 bases. Germline CDR1 is SGHRS and CDR2 is YFSETQ. The J segment lost 5 bases and the V segment lost 3 bases, leaving 4 bases of the junction unmatched. CDR3 length: 14 residues. The CDR3, as DNA: TGCGCCAGCAGCTCACAGGGGGGCGATCAGCCCCAGCATTTT. Protein: CASSSQGGDQPQHF.

This chain uses TRBV5-5 with TRBJ1-1; perhaps TRBD1 as D (6 bases). The CDR3 extends over 13 amino acids. Germline-derived CDR1 and CDR2 are SGHKS and YYEKEE (reference sequence). V lost 3 bases and J 4 bases, leaving 10 bases between the germline ends. CDR3 sequence (DNA): TGTGCCAGCAGCTGGGACACGGTCACTGAAGCTTTCTTT. Protein product: CASSWDTVTEAFF.

J is TRBJ1-2 and V is TRBV11-3, with 7 bases identical to TRBD1. V lost 4 bases to trimming and J lost 5 bases; unmatched junction nucleotides: 1. The CDR3 totals 12 residues. The germline V gene encodes CDR1 SGHNT and CDR2 YENEEA. The CDR3 DNA reads as TGTGCCAGCAGCTCACAGGGGTATGGCTACACCTTC. This translates into CASSSQGYGYTF.

The chain has TRBV12-5 and TRBJ2-5; D is ambiguous. This CDR3 region has 12 residues. The V end lost 4 bases, the J end lost 3 bases, and 6 bases lay between the germline ends. Germline CDR1 and CDR2: LGHNT and FRNRAP. The CDR3 protein is CASGSVKETQYF. The CDR3 bases are TGTGCTAGTGGTTCGGTCAAAGAGACCCAGTACTTC.

This chain links TRBV5-1 with TRBJ2-5; 8 bases align to TRBD1. Per germline, CDR1 SGHRS and CDR2 YFSETQ. The CDR3 extends over 15 amino acids. After removal of 0 bases from V and 4 bases from J, the junction contained 5 bases not matched to a gene. This CDR3 reads CASSLAPTGAETQYF. DNA for the CDR3: TGCGCCAGCAGCTTGGCTCCGACAGGGGCAGAGACCCAGTACTTC. Variable domain in full (rest from reference TRBV5-1 and TRBJ2-5): KAGVTQTPRYLIKTRGQQVTLSCSPISGHRSVSWYQQTPGQGLQFLFEYFSETQRNKGNFPGRFSGRQFSNSRSEMNVSTLELGDSALYLCASSLAPTGAETQYFGPGTRLLVL.

The CDR3 DNA reads TGTGCCAGCAAGGGACTAGCGGGAGGGCCCTCCACCGGGGAGCTGTTTTTT. Protein sequence: CASKGLAGGPSTGELFF. The rearrangement links TRBV11-1 to TRBJ2-2; TRBD2 matches 16 bases. The V segment lost 7 bases and the J segment 4 bases; nucleotides outside the gene matches: 6. The CDR3 spans 17 residues. The germline V gene encodes CDR1 SGHAT and CDR2 FQDESV (reference sequence).

The rearrangement links TRBV7-8 to TRBJ1-5; D is undetermined. The V end was cut by 1 base, the J end by 0 bases, with 7 bases between. The germline V gene encodes CDR1 SGHVS and CDR2 FQNEAQ. The CDR3 loop spans 15 amino acids. CDR3 DNA sequence: TGTGCCAGCAGCTTAGGAGACAATAGCAATCAGCCCCAGCATTTT. Protein product: CASSLGDNSNQPQHF.

The rearrangement uses TRBV9 and TRBJ2-1; D is ambiguous. V was pared by 3 bases and J by 1 base, with 8 bases between. The germline V gene has CDR1 SGDLS and CDR2 YYNGEE. The CDR3 covers 14 residues. CDR3 nucleotide sequence: TGTGCCAGCAGCGGTAGCACATCCTACAATGAGCAGTTCTTC. Protein: CASSGSTSYNEQFF.

The chain uses TRBV18 and TRBJ2-1, with TRBD2 identical over 13 bases. The germline V gene encodes CDR1 KGHSH and CDR2 LQKENI. The CDR3 has 16 residues. V was clipped by 4 bases and J by 4 bases; unmatched bases: 4. The CDR3 coding sequence is TGTGCCAGCTCACTTAGGACTAGCGGGAGATACAATGAGCAGTTCTTC. Its translation is CASSLRTSGRYNEQFF.

The rearrangement uses TRBV5-1 and TRBJ2-7, with a tentative D call TRBD2 (6 bases). V was clipped by 3 bases and J by 3 bases, with 10 bases between them. This CDR3 region has 13 residues. Per germline, CDR1 SGHRS and CDR2 YFSETQ. The CDR3: CASSSAGSYEQYF. In DNA form, the CDR3 reads TGCGCCAGCAGCTCTGCCGGGAGCTACGAGCAGTACTTC.

This clone showed up just once. The V and J genes are TRBV5-6 and TRBJ2-7, with TRBD1 matching over 8 bases. The germline V gene encodes CDR1 SGHDT and CDR2 YYEEEE. Trimming took 2 bases from V and 5 from J; bases not matched to a gene: 9. This CDR3 is 15 amino acids long. The DNA for the CDR3 is TGTGCCAGCAGCTTAGGTCTAGACAGGGGTCACGAGCAGTACTTC. Its protein product is CASSLGLDRGHEQYF.

This clone appeared a few times. The chain couples TRBV19 to TRBJ2-2, with TRBD1 as a possible D gene (6 bases). Germline loops: CDR1 LNHDA, CDR2 SQIVND (reference sequence). This CDR3 contains 13 residues. Trimming removed 5 bases at V and 5 bases at J, with 9 bases between. The CDR3 DNA follows: TGTGCCAGTAGTCTACAGGGAACCGGGGAGCTGTTTTTT. It specifies CASSLQGTGELFF.

V and J are TRBV7-9 and TRBJ1-1, with 8 positions matching TRBD1. CDR1 is SEHNR, CDR2 FQNEAQ, per germline (reference sequence). V lost 3 bases, J lost 4 bases, and 4 bases stayed unmatched. CDR3 length equals 14 residues. The CDR3 reads CASSFSGQGTEAFF. As DNA, the CDR3 is TGTGCCAGCAGCTTCTCCGGACAGGGCACTGAAGCTTTCTTT.

The V and J genes are TRBV15 and TRBJ2-5; 8 bases align to TRBD2. The CDR3 extends over 16 amino acids. V shed 5 bases, J shed 2 bases, and the junction held 10 bases outside the gene matches. Germline loops: CDR1 LNHNV, CDR2 YYDKDF (reference sequence). The DNA of the CDR3 is TGTGCCACCAGCGCGCGAAGCGGGGGTGAACAAGAGACCCAGTACTTC. Residues: CATSARSGGEQETQYF.

This rearrangement joins TRBV30 to TRBJ1-2; D might be TRBD1 (6 bases). V was shortened by 4 bases and J by 3 bases, with 21 bases between the two germline ends. The CDR3 is made up of 16 amino acids. Germline V CDR1 and CDR2: GTSNPN, SVGIG (reference sequence). The CDR3 coding sequence is TGTGCCTGGAATGAAGGACAGCTGGCCGGGGACTATGGCTACACCTTC. Translation: CAWNEGQLAGDYGYTF.